This T cell receptor (beta chain) stems from a study of PD-1 blockade in classical Hodgkin lymphoma. Described time point: newly diagnosed, previously untreated cHL patient sample. Isolated CD8+ T cells were derived from thawed PBMCs through magnetic negative selection. Germline V gives CDR1 MNHEY, CDR2 SVGAGI. The CDR3 has 14 amino acids. Unmatched junction bases numbered 0, after V lost 0 bases and J lost 6 bases. The repertoire was sequenced with immunoSEQ multiplex PCR; TCRdb's copy has only in-frame clones and lacks some. This table has some 15,000 clones, about 91% appearing once. V gene TRBV6-5 combines with J gene TRBJ1-2; 11 bases are shared with TRBD1. The source material was CD8+ T cells from blood. The receptor was derived from a human donor with classical Hodgkin lymphoma. CDR3 region: CASSYSGQGDGYTF. The CDR3 region has the DNA TGTGCCAGCAGTTACTCGGGACAGGGGGATGGCTACACCTTC.